This is a list of T cell receptor beta chains from one sample in a study of patients and donors after allogeneic stem cell transplantation. TCRdb called the RT-PCR reads again in MiXCR, with one record for every CDR3 protein. The table has about 960,000 distinct CDR3 sequences, about 20% seen once. The sequenced sample consisted of blood, either unsorted or a sorted T cell fraction (not recorded which). The source of these receptors is a human donor who was either an allogeneic HSCT recipient or a stem cell or donor lymphocyte infusion donor (not recorded which). It is not recorded whose cells these are; they may come from a transplant donor. Each CDR3 is given with its conserved first and last residue. D genes are given only for firm matches. Some rows mark clone size as missing; the rest say once, few, many or name a class of expanded clone.

CASSTGRSPLHF	TGTGCCAGCAGTACAGGGCGTTCACCCCTCCACTTT	.	TRBV12-3/TRBV12-4	TRBJ1-6	few
CSAMDRRNYGYTF	TGCAGTGCTATGGACAGGAGAAACTATGGCTACACCTTC	TRBD1	TRBV20-1	TRBJ1-2	few
CASKRVSTDTQYF	TGCGCCAGCAAGAGGGTAAGCACAGATACGCAGTATTTT	.	TRBV5-1	TRBJ2-3	few
CASSVQGVDGYTF	TGCGCCAGCAGCGTACAGGGTGTCGATGGCTACACCTTC	.	TRBV5-1	TRBJ1-2	few
CASSGGGLAAYEQYF	TGTGCCAGCAGCGGCGGAGGACTAGCGGCCTACGAGCAGTACTTC	TRBD2	TRBV9	TRBJ2-7	.
CASSFPGFGGNTIYF	TGTGCCAGCAGTTTTCCAGGGTTCGGCGGAAACACCATATATTTT	.	TRBV12-3/TRBV12-4	TRBJ1-3	few
CATSDPLRRDYNEQFF	TGTGCCACCAGTGATCCCCTCAGACGAGATTACAATGAGCAGTTCTTC	.	TRBV24-1	TRBJ2-1	few
CATSRDSRTDTQYF	TGTGCCACCAGCCGGGACTCCAGGACAGATACGCAGTATTTT	.	TRBV24-1	TRBJ2-3	few
CASSSGLDQYF	TGTGCCAGCTCAAGCGGACTTGATCAGTACTTC	.	TRBV18	TRBJ2-4	.
CASSLGGGARRETQYF	TGCGCCAGCAGCTTGGGTGGAGGAGCCCGCCGGGAGACCCAGTACTTC	.	TRBV5-1	TRBJ2-5	few
CASSFTSRLLAGGSEQFF	TGTGCCAGCAGCTTCACTTCTCGGTTACTAGCGGGAGGGTCTGAGCAGTTCTTC	TRBD2	TRBV11-2	TRBJ2-1	few
CASSLAATYGYTF	TGCGCCAGCAGCTTGGCAGCTACCTATGGCTACACCTTC	.	TRBV5-1	TRBJ1-2	.
CASSLESKGYTF	TGCGCCAGCAGCTTGGAGTCTAAGGGCTACACCTTC	.	TRBV5-1	TRBJ1-2	.
CASSLWSPTYEQYF	TGTGCCAGCAGTTTATGGTCTCCGACCTACGAGCAGTACTTC	.	TRBV28	TRBJ2-7	.
CASSHTYPVPPTYEQYF	TGTGCCAGCAGCCATACCTACCCGGTCCCCCCGACCTACGAGCAGTACTTC	.	TRBV14	TRBJ2-7	.
CASSPIGPLRPTDTQYF	TGTGCCAGCAGCCCTATTGGTCCTCTTCGGCCCACAGATACGCAGTATTTT	.	TRBV9	TRBJ2-3	.
CASSLDSGYRSGVQPQHF	TGTGCCAGCAGCTTAGATTCGGGCTACAGGTCTGGAGTTCAGCCCCAGCATTTT	.	TRBV7-8	TRBJ1-5	.
CASSFPDRGHTEAFF	TGTGCCAGCAGCTTCCCGGACAGGGGGCACACTGAAGCTTTCTTT	TRBD1	TRBV7-9	TRBJ1-1	.
CASSLQPMNTEAFF	TGTGCCAGCAGCCTACAGCCCATGAACACTGAAGCTTTCTTT	.	TRBV7-2	TRBJ1-1	.
CASSADNEQFF	TGTGCCAGCAGCGCCGACAATGAGCAGTTCTTC	.	TRBV9	TRBJ2-1	many
CSARGVNTGELFF	TGCAGTGCTAGAGGAGTGAACACCGGGGAGCTGTTTTTT	.	TRBV20-1	TRBJ2-2	few
CASSLGAGGLAYEQYF	TGTGCCAGCAGCTTAGGAGCAGGGGGCCTTGCCTACGAGCAGTACTTC	TRBD1	TRBV7-2	TRBJ2-7	.
CASSPGTHQETQYF	TGTGCCAGCAGCCCCGGGACACACCAAGAGACCCAGTACTTC	.	TRBV12-3/TRBV12-4	TRBJ2-5	many
CASSSLTGAGELFF	TGTGCCAGCAGTTCCCTGACAGGGGCCGGGGAGCTGTTTTTT	TRBD1	TRBV6-5	TRBJ2-2	many
CAWRRRGDGKTQYF	TGTGCCTGGAGACGAAGGGGGGATGGAAAGACCCAGTACTTC	.	TRBV30	TRBJ2-5	.
CASSSTSGGHEETQYF	TGTGCCAGCAGCTCTACTAGCGGGGGGCATGAAGAGACCCAGTACTTC	TRBD2	TRBV7-9	TRBJ2-5	.
CASSVIGLAGASDTQYF	TGTGCCAGCAGCGTAATAGGACTAGCGGGAGCGTCAGATACGCAGTATTTT	TRBD2	TRBV9	TRBJ2-3	.
CASSPTQGDYGYTF	TGCGCCAGCAGCCCCACGCAGGGGGACTATGGCTACACCTTC	TRBD1	TRBV4-1	TRBJ1-2	few
CASSSTKFTDTQYF	TGTGCCAGCAGCTCGACGAAATTCACAGATACGCAGTATTTT	.	TRBV11-1	TRBJ2-3	few
CATGRDGLQFF	TGTGCCACCGGCCGGGACGGCCTGCAGTTCTTC	.	TRBV24-1	TRBJ2-1	.